The T cell receptor (beta chain) under discussion was sequenced for a study of cytomegalovirus exposure and HLA in healthy donors (dated 2017 in TCRdb). For context, the study as a whole: An earlier analysis of 587 of the donors reported 276 Gb of sequence data and 95 million to 140 million unique TCR beta sequences obtained from around 190 million T cells. An early release covering some 640 HLA-typed donors comprised about 300 gigabases of sequencing data and tens of millions of unique TCR sequences. Of the roughly 420 genotyped donors, 80% to 90% were placed in the genetic ancestry cluster associated with self-reported Caucasian donors. The study aimed to test whether signatures of past pathogen exposure could be identified by cataloging public T cell receptors. The study profiled the T cell repertoires of under 700 subjects by immunosequencing and related them to cytomegalovirus serostatus. In addition to the first cohort of 650 to 750 subjects, a separate validation cohort of around 110 different subjects was used. High-throughput TCR immunosequencing, statistical association of individual TCRs with disease status, and machine learning were combined to predict cytomegalovirus infection status. A later analysis re-examined previously published TCR beta repertoires from just over 650 donors and added high-resolution HLA genotyping to investigate patterns of TCR occurrence. The later analysis used no new phenotypic data to find candidate immune exposures, relying instead on TCR beta sequences and their occurrence across donors. An earlier analysis of more than 450 of the donors used high-throughput TCR beta sequencing to judge whether each TCR beta V gene segment behaved as functional or pseudogenic. Donor age, sex, ethnicity and CMV serostatus were compiled alongside the repertoire data. A later genetic analysis took genome-wide SNP genotypes for about three fifths of the 666 donors and used that subset as a discovery cohort. Every repertoire in the discovery cohort had been generated on one and the same sequencing platform. HLA typing included class I and class II loci at four-digit resolution. The number of donors typed differed by locus, with 629-630 for A, B, C, DRB1 and DQB1, 522 for DQA1, 600 to 610 for DPA1, and some 440 for DPB1. Because of strong linkage in the cohort, four to six DR-DQ haplotypes were treated as single units for association and clustering. Across approximately 400 genotyped donors of the cohort, an average of approximately 220,000 unique TCR beta nucleotide sequences per donor were sequenced, and 15% to 20% of those sequences were non-productive. What the authors observed across the whole study: The classifier was reported to diagnose cytomegalovirus status with high specificity and sensitivity in both the original cohort and the validation cohort. In a later genetic analysis, fewer N-insertions in productive TCRs were reported among donors in an Asian-associated ancestry cluster than the roughly 700-donor mean. Because HLA typing was missing for some donors at each locus, association tests included only the typed subset. It was suggested by the authors that the approach could potentially be generalized to other disease states and immunological phenotypes. Compared with equally common non-associated chains, HLA-associated TCR beta chains in a later analysis were more clonally expanded and had lower generation probabilities. For the cohort, immune exposure information was limited to CMV serostatus. In vitro tests confirmed that three of the cytomegalovirus-associated TCR beta chains recognize cytomegalovirus antigens. Across donors, most TCR sequences were observed very rarely, whereas some public TCRs were present in many individuals. The sequencing pipeline was judged likely to have produced a cluster of highly shared sequence variants as a technical artifact. In an earlier analysis of 500 to 650 of the donors, most TCR beta V segments appeared in productive rearrangements about 87% or about 30% of the time, broadly matching IMGT annotations. Only TCR beta chains were sequenced in this cohort, and the absence of alpha or paired-chain data limited detectable features. In a later analysis, TCR association rates were found to vary across HLA loci, with the most associated TCRs seen for DRB1 alleles and the fewest for HLA-C alleles. The presence/absence analyses assumed that sequencing depth was roughly uniform across donors, and that assumption may not be true. The earlier analysis of approximately 540 of the donors excluded over 15 rarely observed V segments, including chromosome 9 orphons, because counts were too low. Most CMV-associated TCR beta chains appeared to be HLA-restricted in a later analysis, and the HLA associations seemed to be driven largely by CMV exposure. Strong co-occurrence of HLA alleles, especially DR and DQ, made assigning TCR associations to individual alleles difficult. A further reported finding was that TCR beta sequences accurately predicted the HLA-A and HLA-B alleles for most subjects in the first cohort. A total of 150 to 200 TCR beta chains were listed by the study as associated with cytomegalovirus. Because the 87-base-pair reads could not distinguish some IMGT-functional V segments, including TRBV6-2 and TRBV6-3, those segments were excluded. In a later genetic analysis, a missense DCLRE1C variant was associated with V-gene and J-gene trimming of TCR beta chains, and the association was replicated in an independent cohort. Linkage disequilibrium might explain the correlated functional status among segregating V segments, but an unknown experimental factor could not be ruled out. According to a later analysis, parvovirus B19, influenza, CMV and Epstein-Barr virus appeared linked to several top co-occurrence clusters. In a later analysis, about 16,000 TCR beta sequences were associated with specific HLA alleles at a false discovery rate of 0.05.

The cohort comprised 710 or so healthy bone marrow donors. Cohort members were all nominally healthy when sampled, although unrecorded immune exposures were likely present. The donor was CMV seropositive and belonged to the group of 250 to 350 seropositive cohort members. Each donor provided a peripheral blood sample, and peripheral blood mononuclear cells were used for TCR beta sequencing. Genomic DNA was extracted from the blood cell samples with the Qiagen DNeasy Blood Extraction Kit. Libraries were constructed by the immunoSEQ multiplex PCR assay. For the multiplex PCR, a mixture combining 60 forward primers for TCR Vbeta segments and 13 reverse primers for TCR Jbeta segments was used. Amplification of the CDR3 region of rearranged TCR beta genes was performed with a multiplex PCR assay on genomic DNA. The Illumina HiSeq System was used to sequence the amplified TCR beta libraries as 87-base-pair reads. Under the source paper's analysis protocol: Across the 500 to 700 repertoires, a later analysis counted 80 million or so unique TCR beta chains, around 11 million of which were shared by at least two donors. Raw reads were error-corrected and collapsed into unique sequences by a nearest-neighbor algorithm in which closely related sequences were merged to remove PCR and sequencing errors. V, D and J gene segments were assigned by aligning CDR3 sequences to IMGT reference sequences. Each retained sequence needed at least a six-nucleotide match to both a V gene segment and a J gene segment. A rearrangement counted as productive if the CDR3 had no stop codons and remained in frame with V and J, and every other rearrangement counted as non-productive. Following IMGT convention, CDR3 was defined as the stretch from the second conserved V-encoded cysteine up to the conserved J-encoded phenylalanine. The earlier analysis of about 590 of the donors excluded sequences that lacked an unambiguous match to a single V gene segment. An earlier analysis of approximately 590 of the donors classified V segments as functional when productive rearrangements were above 56.7% and as segregating when the standard deviation between donors was above 5%. A statistical classification framework was built to diagnose cytomegalovirus status from the catalog of TCR beta chain sequences. In a later analysis, TCR nucleotide sequences were compared against IMGT/GENE-DB human TR gene sequences so that V and J genes could be assigned. A later analysis assigned CDR3 sequences and most-parsimonious VDJ recombination scenarios with the TCRdist pipeline. In a later analysis, each TCR beta chain was defined by its CDR3 amino acid sequence together with its V-gene family, and reads without a unique V-gene family were excluded. In a later analysis, around 650 highly shared, low-generation-probability nucleotide sequences were removed to address suspected cross-contamination and a sequencing artifact. In a later analysis, a clonal expansion index was calculated for each public chain from normalized within-repertoire ranks of inferred template counts. In a later analysis, generation probabilities were computed with a VDJ recombination model fitted to out-of-frame rearrangements, and the resulting probabilities were checked against IGoR. In a later analysis, hypergeometric tests were used to score TCR-TCR, TCR-HLA and TCR-CMV co-occurrence, with a repertoire-size bias correction applied to TCR pairs. A later analysis estimated false discovery rates by permuting HLA or CMV assignments 20 times. In a later analysis, co-occurring TCRs were grouped using DBSCAN, and TCRdist sequence similarity was added for clustering within HLA-allele-positive subsets. Repertoires with fewer than 30,000 or more than 120,000 public chains were left out of co-occurrence clustering, as were four to six repertoires with anomalous nucleotide sharing. This immuneACCESS table, as held by TCRdb, lists in-frame sequences with V and J called but not all clones. Of the missing ones, under half trace to an unresolved V gene in checked studies; the others have no known cause. The DNA gave D and trimming, while V, J and clone size come from that table. The table for this sample lists over 75,000 clones; about four fifths of them were counted only once. The top ten constitute around 6% of the sample.

Ends trimmed: V by 0 bases, J by 7 bases; bases unmatched to a gene: 7. Looking up the germline V gene yields CDR1 KGHSH and CDR2 LQKENI. The CDR3 has 15 amino acids, counting the end cysteine and phenylalanine. Here the CDR3 DNA is all that survives: 45 bases in frame from base 1. As concerns this clone: This receptor's antigen is unknown. No quality values exist for individual bases; no much larger clone is one base distant.

The sample comprised PBMCs. The origin of this receptor is a woman under 30 in good health and CMV-seropositive. The V and J segments used are TRBV18 and TRBJ2-7, with 9 bases aligning to TRBD1. CDR3 region: CASSPPLGQGGEQYF. DNA sequence: TGTGCCAGCTCACCACCTCTGGGACAGGGAGGGGAGCAGTACTTC.